A selection of T cell receptor beta chains follows, all from one sample in a study of CD8 T cells in Susac syndrome. Each CDR3 protein is one row after TCRdb ran MiXCR on the immunoSEQ multiplex PCR reads. The sample holds roughly 180,000 distinct CDR3 sequences, over 85% seen once. Sequencing was carried out using CD4+ T cells from PBMCs. The receptors derive from a human donor with multiple sclerosis. Each CDR3 is given with its conserved first and last residue. D genes are given only for firm matches. The size entry is marked missing in some rows and otherwise reads once, few, many or a size class.

>NA|TRBV7-8|TRBD1|TRBJ1-4
CASSPRRGPGTNEKLFF
TGTGCCAGCAGCCCCAGAAGGGGGCCGGGAACTAATGAAAAACTGTTTTTT
>NA|TRBV3-1|NA|TRBJ2-3
CASSQEEKWPTDTQYF
TGTGCCAGCAGCCAGGAAGAGAAGTGGCCCACAGATACGCAGTATTTT
>NA|TRBV6-2/TRBV6-3|TRBD1|TRBJ2-2
CASRPTGAGELFF
TGTGCCAGCAGGCCGACAGGGGCCGGGGAGCTGTTTTTT
>NA|TRBV3-1|NA|TRBJ2-1
CASSQWWGMGSYNEQFF
TGTGCCAGCAGCCAATGGTGGGGGATGGGCTCCTACAATGAGCAGTTCTTC
>NA|TRBV3-1|NA|TRBJ1-6
CASSQDPGGGRRNSPLHF
TGTGCCAGCAGCCAAGACCCCGGCGGTGGACGGAGAAATTCACCCCTCCACTTT
>NA|TRBV28|NA|TRBJ2-2
CASVGQNTGELFF
TGTGCCAGCGTGGGACAGAACACCGGGGAGCTGTTTTTT
>NA|TRBV25-1|TRBD1|TRBJ2-1
CASSKTGVINEQFF
TGTGCCAGCAGCAAGACAGGGGTGATCAATGAGCAGTTCTTC
>NA|TRBV25-1|TRBD2|TRBJ2-5
CASSSLAGGRETQYF
TGTGCCAGCAGTTCTCTAGCGGGGGGCCGGGAGACCCAGTACTTC
>NA|TRBV6-5|NA|TRBJ1-5
CASSVDRSNQPQHF
TGTGCCAGCAGTGTAGACAGAAGCAATCAGCCCCAGCATTTT
>few|TRBV20-1|NA|TRBJ2-5
CSASPGVQETQYF
TGCAGTGCTAGCCCGGGGGTCCAAGAGACCCAGTACTTC
>NA|TRBV9|TRBD2|TRBJ2-5
CASSGLAGGYQETQYF
TGTGCCAGCAGCGGATTAGCGGGGGGGTACCAAGAGACCCAGTACTTC
>NA|TRBV30|TRBD2|TRBJ2-3
CARSGGDTQYF
TGTGCCCGTTCGGGGGGAGATACGCAGTATTTT
>NA|TRBV5-4|NA|TRBJ1-5
CASSFRGQPQHF
TGTGCCAGCAGCTTCCGGGGGCAGCCCCAGCATTTT
>NA|TRBV15|NA|TRBJ2-1
CATSRDGSGRGGEQFF
TGTGCCACCAGCAGAGATGGGTCAGGTCGGGGCGGTGAGCAGTTCTTC
>once|TRBV6-1|NA|TRBJ2-7
CASSVNTYYEQYF
TGTGCCAGCAGTGTAAACACCTATTACGAGCAGTACTTC
>NA|TRBV5-6|NA|TRBJ2-7
CASSRDVPYEQYF
TGTGCCAGCAGCCGGGACGTCCCCTACGAGCAGTACTTC
>once|TRBV27|NA|TRBJ1-3
CASSSLAVGGQRNTIYF
TGTGCCAGCAGTTCCCTGGCCGTTGGGGGCCAGAGAAACACCATATATTTT
>NA|TRBV7-3|TRBD1|TRBJ2-1
CASSSGTGTYNEQFF
TGTGCCAGCAGCTCCGGGACAGGGACTTACAATGAGCAGTTCTTC
>NA|TRBV7-2|NA|TRBJ1-5
CASSLGVRRPQHF
TGTGCCAGCAGCTTAGGTGTCAGGCGGCCCCAGCATTTT
>NA|TRBV15|NA|TRBJ2-5
CATSRDGGALQETQYF
TGTGCCACCAGCAGAGATGGGGGGGCCCTCCAAGAGACCCAGTACTTC
>NA|TRBV20-1|NA|TRBJ2-4
CSARDNEANIQYF
TGCAGTGCTAGAGATAACGAGGCAAACATTCAGTACTTC
>NA|TRBV10-3|NA|TRBJ1-1
CAISSRAPNTEAFF
TGTGCCATCAGCTCCCGAGCCCCGAACACTGAAGCTTTCTTT